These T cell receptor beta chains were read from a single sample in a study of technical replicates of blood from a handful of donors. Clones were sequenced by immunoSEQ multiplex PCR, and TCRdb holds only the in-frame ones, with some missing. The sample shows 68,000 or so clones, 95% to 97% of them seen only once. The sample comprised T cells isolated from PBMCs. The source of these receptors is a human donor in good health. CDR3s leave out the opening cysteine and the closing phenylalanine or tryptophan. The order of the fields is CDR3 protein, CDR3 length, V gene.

cdr3_aa: ASSRNRVSGQPQH
cdr3_length: 13
v_call: TRBV7-2

cdr3_aa: ASSLGTSGRGEQF
cdr3_length: 13
v_call: TRBV4-3

cdr3_aa: ASSSFIFSSYEQY
cdr3_length: 13
v_call: TRBV5-6

cdr3_aa: ASSLIGRNTEAF
cdr3_length: 12
v_call: TRBV5-4

cdr3_aa: AISTLAGGNEQF
cdr3_length: 12
v_call: TRBV10-3

cdr3_aa: ASSPKRTGIEQY
cdr3_length: 12
v_call: TRBV6-5

cdr3_aa: AWSGEVSTDTQY
cdr3_length: 12
v_call: TRBV30

cdr3_aa: ASSLYASGYNEQF
cdr3_length: 13
v_call: TRBV7-2

cdr3_aa: SVEDYTRDREANYGYT
cdr3_length: 16
v_call: TRBV29-1

cdr3_aa: ASSSLLAGGPYTQY
cdr3_length: 14
v_call: TRBV27

cdr3_aa: ASSLTGVGYGYT
cdr3_length: 12
v_call: TRBV6-5

cdr3_aa: ASSVDRNNEQF
cdr3_length: 11
v_call: TRBV11-2

cdr3_aa: ASKTRGSNEQF
cdr3_length: 11
v_call: TRBV7-3

cdr3_aa: ASSVDRGRVEKLF
cdr3_length: 13
v_call: TRBV5-1

cdr3_aa: ASRSFGTDTQY
cdr3_length: 11
v_call: TRBV27

cdr3_aa: ASSVGEYYGTVEAF
cdr3_length: 14
v_call: TRBV9

cdr3_aa: ASSVLTSGSYEQY
cdr3_length: 13
v_call: TRBV19

cdr3_aa: ASSFLLAGNTGELF
cdr3_length: 14
v_call: TRBV5-1

cdr3_aa: ASSVKTSGLTEQF
cdr3_length: 13
v_call: TRBV9

cdr3_aa: ASSPTEYEQY
cdr3_length: 10
v_call: TRBV5-1

cdr3_aa: ASSLDRSGELF
cdr3_length: 11
v_call: TRBV11-2

cdr3_aa: ASSQALAGKTDTQY
cdr3_length: 14
v_call: TRBV4-3

cdr3_aa: ASSRDRGFGNTIY
cdr3_length: 13
v_call: TRBV6-1

cdr3_aa: ASSLETSSYNEQF
cdr3_length: 13
v_call: TRBV5-4

cdr3_aa: SATDTYGYT
cdr3_length: 9
v_call: TRBV20-1

cdr3_aa: ASSLGGAGEYNEQF
cdr3_length: 14
v_call: TRBV5-1

cdr3_aa: ASSPQIAGAQGDNEQF
cdr3_length: 16
v_call: TRBV18

cdr3_aa: AWNYGLANEKLF
cdr3_length: 12
v_call: TRBV30

cdr3_aa: ASSSQGLGETQY
cdr3_length: 12
v_call: TRBV19

cdr3_aa: ASSQDVGSVREQY
cdr3_length: 13
v_call: TRBV4-2

cdr3_aa: ASSPGIAGGEQF
cdr3_length: 12
v_call: TRBV11-2

cdr3_aa: SVRIDTQY
cdr3_length: 8
v_call: TRBV29-1

cdr3_aa: ASAGTGDFYEQY
cdr3_length: 12
v_call: TRBV18

cdr3_aa: AISETPPGSYEQY
cdr3_length: 13
v_call: TRBV10-3

cdr3_aa: ASNSGQGFVSNQPQH
cdr3_length: 15
v_call: TRBV19

cdr3_aa: ASSQEDSGAVNTGELF
cdr3_length: 16
v_call: TRBV4-2

cdr3_aa: ASSRISVGQF
cdr3_length: 10
v_call: TRBV14

cdr3_aa: ASRKGSSYEQY
cdr3_length: 11
v_call: TRBV2

cdr3_aa: ASSAKDRKEF
cdr3_length: 10
v_call: TRBV11-1

cdr3_aa: ASVRQGTEAF
cdr3_length: 10
v_call: TRBV5-5

cdr3_aa: ASSEALGALGNTEAF
cdr3_length: 15
v_call: TRBV2